This T cell receptor (beta chain) stems from a study of control samples from healthy donors and cancer patients (dated by TCRdb to 2020 to 2022). The CDR3 spans 14 residues, from the cysteine through the phenylalanine. The DNA shown is the 42-base CDR3, in frame from base 1. The germline V gene gives CDR1 as SGHTA and CDR2 as FQGTGA. V is cut by 10 bases and J by 0 bases, and the space between the germline ends is 10 bases. Libraries were constructed by the immunoSEQ multiplex PCR assay. TCRdb retrieved this table from immuneACCESS and kept in-frame rearrangements only. Not all clones are present; in checked studies, unresolved V genes account for under half, and no reason is known for the remainder. For this sample the table gives roughly 27,000 clones, of which roughly 93% were detected only once. The leading ten clones occupy roughly an eighth of the sample. As regards this clone: This clone's antigen is unknown. There are no base qualities to consult, and no much larger clone falls within one base.

The source material was PBMCs. This receptor was identified in a man aged 45-65 years with lung cancer. The sequence links TRBV7-3 to TRBJ2-6, with the D segment identity uncertain. Here is the DNA: TGTGCCACAGCAAGGGACTCTGGGGCCAACGTCCTGACTTTC. It is translated as CATARDSGANVLTF. Reference TRBV7-3 and TRBJ2-6 proteins supply the regions before and after the CDR3; the full variable domain is: GAGVSQTPSNKVTEKGKYVELRCDPISGHTALYWYRQSLGQGPEFLIYFQGTGAADDSGLPNDRFFAVRPEGSVSTLKIQRTERGDSAVYLCATARDSGANVLTFGAGSRLTVL.